The 16 T cell receptor beta chains presented below share a single source sample, sequenced in a study of blood T cell repertoires in COVID-19. Only in-frame clones appear in the TCRdb table, and some are missing; sequencing was by immunoSEQ multiplex PCR. The sample has around 250,000 clones, 85% seen once. The sample comprised peripheral blood. The source of these receptors is a man aged 50 to 60 with active or convalescent COVID-19.

CDR3 amino acids: CASSWRQGEDEKLFF. CDR3 nucleotide sequence: TGTGCCAGCAGCTGGCGACAGGGGGAGGATGAAAAACTGTTTTTT. V usage is TRBV7-9 and J usage is TRBJ1-4; 9 nucleotides line up with TRBD1. The CDR3 is made up of 15 amino acids. V shed 4 bases and J 6 bases; nucleotides not matched to a gene: 6. CDR1 and CDR2 (germline): SEHNR, FQNEAQ (reference sequence). Combining the CDR3 with reference TRBV7-9 and TRBJ1-4 gives the whole variable domain DTGVSQNPRHKITKRGQNVTFRCDPISEHNRLYWYRQTLGQGPEFLTYFQNEAQLEKSRLLSDRFSAERPKGSFSTLEIQRTEQGDSAMYLCASSWRQGEDEKLFFGSGTQLSVL.

The rearrangement joins TRBV19 to TRBJ1-2, with 12 bases matching TRBD1. CDR3 size: 15 residues. The trim removed 3 bases at V and 3 bases at J, leaving 2 bases unmatched. Germline assignment: CDR1 LNHDA and CDR2 SQIVND (reference sequence). The CDR3 DNA is TGTGCCAGTAGTATGGGACAGGGGGCTTACTATGGCTACACCTTC. This translates into CASSMGQGAYYGYTF.

V gene TRBV28 combines with J gene TRBJ1-6, with TRBD1 matching over 7 bases. The CDR3 has 14 residues. CDR1 is MDHEN, CDR2 SYDVKM, per germline. With 3 bases clipped from V and 7 bases from J, the junction kept 3 bases outside the gene matches. The CDR3, as DNA: TGTGCCAGCAGTTTTGGGGACAGAAATTCACCCCTCCACTTT. This sequence encodes CASSFGDRNSPLHF.

The rearrangement joins TRBV6-5 to TRBJ2-7, with D possibly matching TRBD2 (6 bases). The germline gives CDR1 MNHEY, CDR2 SVGAGI. V was pared by 7 bases and J by 2 bases, with 18 bases between. The CDR3 extends over 15 amino acids. CDR3 in DNA: TGTGCCAGCAAACTCGGGACTGGAAGAGCCTACGAGCAGTACTTC. Translation gives CASKLGTGRAYEQYF.

This clone was detected only once. The chain carries TRBV6-4 and TRBJ1-5; the D is unclear. The ends were cut back, 0 bases at V and 2 bases at J, with 11 bases in the middle. The CDR3 sequence is 16 residues long. CDR1 MRHNA and CDR2 SNTAGT come from the germline V gene. DNA for the CDR3: TGTGCCAGCAGTGACTCGAGTCGTCGGTGCAATCAGCCCCAGCATTTT. This codes for CASSDSSRRCNQPQHF.

This clone was picked up one time. This sequence joins TRBV11-2 and TRBJ2-5; weak D call: TRBD1 (5 bases). Germline V gene lookup returns CDR1 SGHAT and CDR2 FQNNGV. The CDR3 has 16 residues. The V and J ends lost 1 base and 1 base respectively, with 13 bases between them. CDR3 region: CASSLGGDSSQETQYF. DNA for the CDR3: TGTGCCAGCAGCTTAGGGGGCGACAGCTCCCAAGAGACCCAGTACTTC.

The chain links TRBV30 to TRBJ2-2, with no clear D. The ends were cut back, 1 base at V and 2 bases at J, with 5 bases in the middle. CDR1 is GTSNPN and CDR2 is SVGIG in the germline V gene (reference sequence). The length of the CDR3 is 13 residues. The CDR3 nucleotides are TGTGCCTGGAGTGCTCTCAACACCGGGGAGCTGTTTTTT. Translating it yields CAWSALNTGELFF.

In its sample, this clone was seen many times. The V gene is TRBV4-1, the J gene TRBJ1-5; the D gene is possibly TRBD1 (5 bases). The germline CDR1 and CDR2 sequences are MGHRA and YSYEKL. The CDR3 loop spans 15 amino acids. With 4 bases removed from V and 4 bases from J, the gap between germline ends came to 14 bases. The CDR3 nucleotides are TGCGCCAGCAGCCTCGATGGGGCAGATAATCAGCCCCAGCATTTT. Amino acids: CASSLDGADNQPQHF.

This chain joins TRBV18 and TRBJ1-3; possible D gene TRBD1, 5 bases. Germline V gives CDR1 KGHSH, CDR2 LQKENI. V lost 3 bases and J lost 3, with 15 bases in between. The CDR3 is made up of 16 amino acids. This CDR3 is CASSPLRGGVGNTIYF. CDR3 DNA: TGTGCCAGCTCACCCCTCCGGGGGGGGGTTGGAAACACCATATATTTT.

The chain carries TRBV5-6 and TRBJ2-2, with TRBD1 as a possible D gene (6 bases). The germline gives CDR1 SGHDT, CDR2 YYEEEE. V dropped 8 bases and J dropped 5 bases, with 16 bases sitting between them. The CDR3 has 14 amino acids. The chain's CDR3 is CASQTGYRTGELFF. As DNA, the CDR3 is TGTGCCAGTCAAACAGGGTATCGAACCGGGGAGCTGTTTTTT.

The rearrangement joins TRBV6-6 to TRBJ1-1, with no clear D. The CDR3 has 14 amino acids. Germline V gene data show CDR1 as MNHNY and CDR2 as SVGAGI (reference sequence). V was clipped by 7 bases and J by 4 bases, with 16 bases between them. CDR3 protein: CASTTETRPTEAFF. Written as DNA, the CDR3 is TGTGCCAGCACCACAGAGACCCGGCCCACTGAAGCTTTCTTT.

The chain combines TRBV28 with TRBJ1-5; no reliable D call. Trimming took off 0 bases at V and 3 bases at J, with 15 bases between the two ends. Germline V gene sequence: CDR1 MDHEN, CDR2 SYDVKM. The CDR3 consists of 17 residues. The CDR3 coding sequence is TGTGCCAGCAGTTTATGGTCTATTGGGCAGACCAATCAGCCCCAGCATTTT. Translating gives CASSLWSIGQTNQPQHF.

The CDR3 loop reads CSASDGPYGYTF. The CDR3 bases are TGCAGTGCTAGTGATGGGCCCTATGGCTACACCTTC. The chain uses TRBV20-1 and TRBJ1-2; D not certain. Per germline, CDR1 DFQATT and CDR2 SNEGSKA (reference sequence). This CDR3 comprises 12 residues. Trimming pared 3 bases from V and 4 bases from J, leaving 9 bases between.

V gene TRBV9 combines with J gene TRBJ1-6; 8 nucleotides line up with TRBD1. The CDR3 loop spans 16 amino acids. Germline values: CDR1 SGDLS, CDR2 YYNGEE. V was clipped by 4 bases and J by 9 bases; unmatched bases: 12. CDR3 in DNA: TGTGCCAGCAGCCCTCGAGGACAGGGCGTTGGTTCACCCCTCCACTTT. Protein product: CASSPRGQGVGSPLHF.

This chain connects TRBV5-1 to TRBJ2-3, with 8 bases lining up with TRBD2. The CDR3 length is 15 residues. V was pared by 4 bases and J by 4 bases, with 8 bases of the junction left unmatched. Per the germline V gene, CDR1 is SGHRS and CDR2 is YFSETQ. In nucleotides, the CDR3 is TGCGCCAGCAGCGTCCCGGGACTAGGTCCAGATACGCAGTATTTT. It yields the protein CASSVPGLGPDTQYF.

This chain links TRBV5-1 with TRBJ1-1, with D maybe TRBD1 (5 bases). The germline CDR1 and CDR2 sequences are SGHRS and YFSETQ. V shed 1 base and J shed 4 bases, with 11 bases lying between them. The length of the CDR3 is 14 residues. For the CDR3, the DNA is TGCGCCAGCAGCTTGAAGGTGGGGGGCACTGAAGCTTTCTTT. This translates into CASSLKVGGTEAFF.